Sequencing of this T cell receptor beta chain was carried out in a study of T-cell reconstitution after alpha-beta-depleted transplantation in children. The study's findings and limits: A year had passed since transplant, and T-cell counts and diversity by then came mostly from newly produced T cells.

Unique molecular identifiers featured in how the TCRbeta library was prepared. TCRdb called the PCR reads again in MiXCR, with one record for every CDR3 protein. The table lists around 600,000 distinct CDR3 sequences, 20% to 25% of them singletons. This CDR3 is built from 18 residues. Germline V gene data show CDR1 as ENHRY and CDR2 as SYGVKD. With regard to this clonotype: The antigen remains unidentified. The germline gene is not matched at one end of the junction; a read error may be the cause.

Sample: PBMCs, mostly from graft donor cells, taken 360 days after TCRalphabeta/CD19-depleted stem cell transplant. This chain joins TRBV10-3 and TRBJ1-4; D is uncertain. The receptor comes from a boy under two years old who had a stem cell transplant for acute myeloid leukemia, so the T cells may come from the graft donor. CDR3 sequence (DNA): TGTGCCACCAGTAGAGGAGCAGGAAGTCTTGGGACTAATGAAAAACTGTTTTTT. Translated: CATSRGAGSLGTNEKLFF.